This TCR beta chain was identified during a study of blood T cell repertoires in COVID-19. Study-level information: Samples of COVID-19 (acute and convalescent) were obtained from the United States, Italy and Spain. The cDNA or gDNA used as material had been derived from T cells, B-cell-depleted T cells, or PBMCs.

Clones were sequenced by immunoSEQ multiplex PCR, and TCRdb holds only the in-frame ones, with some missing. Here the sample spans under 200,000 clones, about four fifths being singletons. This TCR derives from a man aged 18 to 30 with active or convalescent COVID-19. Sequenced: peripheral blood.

CDR3 sequence reads: CASSEPRGGETQYF. In DNA, the CDR3 is TGTGCCAGCAGTGAACCGCGGGGGGGAGAGACCCAGTACTTC. The chain is built from TRBV6-1 and TRBJ2-5, with TRBD2 matching over 9 bases. The CDR3 has 14 amino acids. In germline, CDR1 is MNHNS, CDR2 SASEGT. The V and J ends lost 2 bases and 4 bases, in that order; junction bases with no gene match: 2.